This TCR beta chain was observed in a study of blood T cells in healthy people across ages. General study results and limits: Older individuals had lower TCR beta diversity per million T cells (the decline was roughly linear).

The study drew donors from healthy Caucasian individuals in Russia aged about 6 to 90. The second PCR ran about 6 to 12 cycles with a sample-barcoded 5' primer and J-beta primers. With 12 random nucleotides, a template-switch adaptor tagged each individual cDNA molecule. From the 5' RACE reads, TCRdb called clonotypes with MiXCR, one entry per CDR3 protein. The sample includes about 640,000 distinct CDR3 sequences, approximately 50% seen only once; the top ten take 30% to 40%. In regard to this clonotype: Antigen specificity is unknown.

This CDR3 has 14 residues. The germline CDR1 and CDR2 sequences are SQVTM and ANQGSEA. V lost 4 bases, J lost 4 bases, and 16 bases lay in between. The TCR sequence derives from a man aged 60 to 69 in good health. The chain combines TRBV29-1 with TRBJ1-1; D not resolved. The sample consisted of blood. CDR3 amino acids: CSVVLSGVATEAFF. The CDR3 DNA follows: TGCAGCGTTGTTCTTTCTGGGGTGGCCACTGAAGCTTTCTTT.